This record covers a single TCR beta chain. Its antigen is not known. Germline V gene data show CDR1 as KGHSH and CDR2 as LQKENI. The CDR3 runs to 14 residues. V lost 4 bases to trimming and J lost 5 bases; unmatched junction nucleotides: 8. The sample belongs to a study of T cell responses to AZD1222 COVID-19 vaccine. Study-level findings and limits: The number of AZD1222 recipients seropositive at baseline was only 6 or 7.

Some clones are missing from TCRdb's copy, which holds only in-frame ones; the method was immunoSEQ multiplex PCR. The sample carries more than 95,000 clones, approximately 90% recorded once. The chain has TRBV18 and TRBJ2-7; the match to TRBD1 covers 7 bases. The sequence was obtained from an adult who received the AZD1222 COVID-19 vaccine. The sequenced sample was peripheral blood, obtained 28 days after the second AZD1222 dose. CDR3 in DNA: TGTGCCAGCTCACTGGGGACAGCGCCCAACGAGCAGTACTTC. It translates to CASSLGTAPNEQYF.